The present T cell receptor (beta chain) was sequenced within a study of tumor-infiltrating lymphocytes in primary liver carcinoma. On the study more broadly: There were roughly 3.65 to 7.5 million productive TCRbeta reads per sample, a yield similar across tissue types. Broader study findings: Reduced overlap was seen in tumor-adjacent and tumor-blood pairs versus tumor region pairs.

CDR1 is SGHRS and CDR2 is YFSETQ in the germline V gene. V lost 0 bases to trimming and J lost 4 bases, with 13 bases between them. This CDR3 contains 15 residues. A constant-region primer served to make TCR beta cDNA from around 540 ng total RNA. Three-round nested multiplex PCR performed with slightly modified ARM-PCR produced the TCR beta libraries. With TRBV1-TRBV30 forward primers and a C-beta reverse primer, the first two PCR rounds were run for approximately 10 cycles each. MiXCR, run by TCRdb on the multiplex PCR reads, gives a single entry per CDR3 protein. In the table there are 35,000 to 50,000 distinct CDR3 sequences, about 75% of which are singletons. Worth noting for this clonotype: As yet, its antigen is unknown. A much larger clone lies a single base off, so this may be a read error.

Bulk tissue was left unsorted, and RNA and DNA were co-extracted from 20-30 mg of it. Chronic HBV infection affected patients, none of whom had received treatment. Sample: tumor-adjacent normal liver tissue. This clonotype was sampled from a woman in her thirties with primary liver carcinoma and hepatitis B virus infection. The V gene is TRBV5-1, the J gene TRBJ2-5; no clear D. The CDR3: CASSLALQPVETQYF. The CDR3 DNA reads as TGCGCCAGCAGCTTGGCCCTCCAGCCAGTAGAGACCCAGTACTTC.